The rows below give T cell receptor beta chains drawn from one sample of a study of T-cell reconstitution after alpha-beta-depleted transplantation in children. MiXCR, run by TCRdb on the PCR reads, gives a single entry per CDR3 protein. The table lists approximately 18,000 distinct CDR3 sequences, approximately 13% of them singletons, with less than 45% in the top ten. Here the sequenced sample was PBMCs, mostly from graft donor cells, taken 60 days after TCRalphabeta/CD19-depleted stem cell transplant. These receptor sequences come from a female patient between 2 and 15 years old who had a stem cell transplant for congenital amegakaryocytic thrombocytopenia, so the T cells may come from the graft donor. Both conserved end residues are part of each CDR3. Each record gives: clone size, J gene, V gene, D gene, CDR3 protein, CDR3 DNA. D genes are given only for firm matches. Only some rows state a clone size, as once, few, many or a class for expanded clones.

clone size: few
J gene: TRBJ1-4
V gene: TRBV28
D gene: .
CDR3 protein: CASSLYLSGRSEKLFF
CDR3 DNA: TGTGCCAGCAGTTTATATTTGAGTGGACGGAGCGAAAAACTGTTTTTT

clone size: .
J gene: TRBJ1-2
V gene: TRBV28
D gene: .
CDR3 protein: CASSSFNYGYTF
CDR3 DNA: TGTGCCAGCAGTTCATTTAACTATGGCTACACCTTC

clone size: many
J gene: TRBJ2-3
V gene: TRBV18
D gene: TRBD1
CDR3 protein: CASSPIDRATDTQYF
CDR3 DNA: TGTGCCAGCTCACCTATAGACAGGGCCACAGATACGCAGTATTTT

clone size: medium-sized
J gene: TRBJ2-1
V gene: TRBV20-1
D gene: .
CDR3 protein: CSASGSWWEVLGEQFF
CDR3 DNA: TGCAGTGCTAGCGGATCGTGGTGGGAGGTCCTCGGGGAGCAGTTCTTC

clone size: .
J gene: TRBJ1-1
V gene: TRBV6-1
D gene: .
CDR3 protein: CASSEVHPLTEAFF
CDR3 DNA: TGTGCCAGCAGTGAAGTGCACCCACTCACTGAAGCTTTCTTT

clone size: many
J gene: TRBJ2-7
V gene: TRBV5-1
D gene: TRBD1
CDR3 protein: CASSTGQGGRGEQYF
CDR3 DNA: TGCGCCAGCAGCACCGGACAGGGAGGTAGAGGCGAGCAGTACTTC

clone size: many
J gene: TRBJ2-7
V gene: TRBV20-1
D gene: .
CDR3 protein: CSARESEGQNYEQYF
CDR3 DNA: TGCAGTGCTAGAGAGTCTGAAGGACAGAACTACGAGCAGTACTTC

clone size: many
J gene: TRBJ2-7
V gene: TRBV10-1
D gene: TRBD2
CDR3 protein: CASREFNSGGYEQYF
CDR3 DNA: TGCGCCAGCAGGGAATTTAATAGCGGGGGTTACGAGCAGTACTTC

clone size: many
J gene: TRBJ1-1
V gene: TRBV6-1
D gene: .
CDR3 protein: CASSQHGGMNTEAFF
CDR3 DNA: TGTGCCAGCAGTCAACACGGAGGGATGAACACTGAAGCTTTCTTT

clone size: many
J gene: TRBJ2-7
V gene: TRBV12-3/TRBV12-4
D gene: .
CDR3 protein: CASGLGRTLEQYF
CDR3 DNA: TGTGCCAGCGGGTTGGGACGGACTCTCGAGCAGTACTTC

clone size: .
J gene: TRBJ2-7
V gene: TRBV9
D gene: .
CDR3 protein: CVSSADNPYEQYF
CDR3 DNA: TGTGTTAGCAGCGCGGACAATCCCTACGAGCAGTACTTC

clone size: many
J gene: TRBJ2-1
V gene: TRBV12-3/TRBV12-4
D gene: TRBD1
CDR3 protein: CASSFNSGGLYNEQFF
CDR3 DNA: TGTGCCAGCAGTTTTAACTCAGGGGGCTTATACAATGAGCAGTTCTTC

clone size: many
J gene: TRBJ2-3
V gene: TRBV20-1
D gene: .
CDR3 protein: CSARDQGRITDTQYF
CDR3 DNA: TGCAGTGCTAGAGACCAGGGGCGGATCACAGATACGCAGTATTTT

clone size: many
J gene: TRBJ2-4
V gene: TRBV5-1
D gene: .
CDR3 protein: CASSLTRDKNIQYF
CDR3 DNA: TGCGCCAGCAGCTTGACTAGGGACAAAAACATTCAGTACTTC

clone size: many
J gene: TRBJ2-3
V gene: TRBV5-1
D gene: .
CDR3 protein: CASSLRQPPTDTQYF
CDR3 DNA: TGCGCCAGCAGCTTGCGACAGCCCCCCACAGATACGCAGTATTTT

clone size: many
J gene: TRBJ2-1
V gene: TRBV20-1
D gene: TRBD2
CDR3 protein: CSAYIAGGRSYNEQFF
CDR3 DNA: TGCAGTGCTTATATAGCGGGAGGCAGATCCTACAATGAGCAGTTCTTC

clone size: many
J gene: TRBJ2-7
V gene: TRBV6-2/TRBV6-3
D gene: .
CDR3 protein: CASSQVSYEQYF
CDR3 DNA: TGTGCCAGCAGCCAGGTCTCCTACGAGCAGTACTTC

clone size: many
J gene: TRBJ2-7
V gene: TRBV5-1
D gene: TRBD1
CDR3 protein: CASSLPGTAYEQYF
CDR3 DNA: TGCGCCAGCAGCTTACCCGGGACAGCCTACGAGCAGTACTTC

clone size: .
J gene: TRBJ2-7
V gene: TRBV12-3/TRBV12-4
D gene: .
CDR3 protein: CASSLTAGLYEQYF
CDR3 DNA: TGTGCCAGCAGTTTAACCGCGGGACTCTACGAGCAGTACTTC

clone size: many
J gene: TRBJ2-1
V gene: TRBV20-1
D gene: .
CDR3 protein: CSARNLLGLNEQFF
CDR3 DNA: TGCAGTGCTAGAAACCTTTTGGGCCTCAATGAGCAGTTCTTC

clone size: many
J gene: TRBJ2-3
V gene: TRBV11-2
D gene: .
CDR3 protein: CASNPSGGSTDTQYF
CDR3 DNA: TGTGCCAGCAACCCCTCTGGAGGGTCCACAGATACGCAGTATTTT

clone size: many
J gene: TRBJ1-1
V gene: TRBV28
D gene: TRBD1
CDR3 protein: CASSSGQGEWGNTEAFF
CDR3 DNA: TGTGCCAGCAGTTCCGGACAGGGGGAATGGGGGAACACTGAAGCTTTCTTT

clone size: many
J gene: TRBJ2-7
V gene: TRBV3-1
D gene: .
CDR3 protein: CASSRDYEQYF
CDR3 DNA: TGTGCCAGCAGCCGGGACTACGAGCAGTACTTC

clone size: .
J gene: TRBJ2-1
V gene: TRBV12-3/TRBV12-4
D gene: TRBD2
CDR3 protein: CASRTSGIYNEQFF
CDR3 DNA: TGTGCCAGCAGGACTAGCGGGATCTACAATGAGCAGTTCTTC

clone size: many
J gene: TRBJ1-1
V gene: TRBV3-1
D gene: .
CDR3 protein: CASSPSLQPDTEAFF
CDR3 DNA: TGTGCCAGCAGCCCCTCGTTGCAGCCGGACACTGAAGCTTTCTTT

clone size: many
J gene: TRBJ1-2
V gene: TRBV20-1
D gene: .
CDR3 protein: CSALEGYTF
CDR3 DNA: TGCAGTGCCCTAGAGGGCTACACCTTC

clone size: many
J gene: TRBJ2-1
V gene: TRBV20-1
D gene: TRBD2
CDR3 protein: CSARFGLADKNEQFF
CDR3 DNA: TGCAGTGCTAGATTCGGTCTAGCGGACAAAAATGAGCAGTTCTTC

clone size: many
J gene: TRBJ2-3
V gene: TRBV20-1
D gene: .
CDR3 protein: CSARDSGTDTQYF
CDR3 DNA: TGCAGTGCTAGAGATAGCGGCACAGATACGCAGTATTTT

clone size: many
J gene: TRBJ2-5
V gene: TRBV5-1
D gene: TRBD2
CDR3 protein: CASSLALAGEETQYF
CDR3 DNA: TGCGCCAGCAGCTTGGCACTAGCGGGGGAGGAGACCCAGTACTTC

clone size: many
J gene: TRBJ1-5
V gene: TRBV6-1
D gene: .
CDR3 protein: CASSEARNQPQHF
CDR3 DNA: TGTGCCAGCAGTGAAGCTAGGAATCAGCCCCAGCATTTT

clone size: .
J gene: TRBJ2-7
V gene: TRBV11-3
D gene: TRBD2
CDR3 protein: CASRATGTSGTYEQYF
CDR3 DNA: TGTGCCAGCAGAGCCACCGGGACTAGCGGGACCTACGAGCAGTACTTC

clone size: many
J gene: TRBJ1-4
V gene: TRBV6-5
D gene: .
CDR3 protein: CASSYQLSNEKLFF
CDR3 DNA: TGTGCCAGCAGTTATCAGTTATCTAATGAAAAACTGTTTTTT

clone size: .
J gene: TRBJ1-2
V gene: TRBV2
D gene: TRBD1
CDR3 protein: CASSGQDLYGYTF
CDR3 DNA: TGTGCCAGCAGCGGACAGGATCTCTATGGCTACACCTTC

clone size: many
J gene: TRBJ2-7
V gene: TRBV5-1
D gene: .
CDR3 protein: CASSLRTPASEQYF
CDR3 DNA: TGCGCCAGCAGCTTACGAACCCCTGCATCCGAGCAGTACTTC

clone size: many
J gene: TRBJ2-1
V gene: TRBV6-6
D gene: .
CDR3 protein: CASSYTAYNEQFF
CDR3 DNA: TGTGCCAGCAGTTACACAGCCTACAATGAGCAGTTCTTC

clone size: many
J gene: TRBJ2-7
V gene: TRBV18
D gene: .
CDR3 protein: CASSPPIIQASRYEQYF
CDR3 DNA: TGTGCCAGCTCACCACCGATAATTCAGGCTAGCAGGTACGAGCAGTACTTC

clone size: medium-sized
J gene: TRBJ2-5
V gene: TRBV12-3/TRBV12-4
D gene: TRBD2
CDR3 protein: CASSLPTSGRSGETQYF
CDR3 DNA: TGTGCCAGCAGTTTACCCACTAGCGGGAGATCGGGAGAGACCCAGTACTTC

clone size: many
J gene: TRBJ2-3
V gene: TRBV20-1
D gene: TRBD2
CDR3 protein: CSARSGREADTQYF
CDR3 DNA: TGCAGTGCTAGAAGCGGGAGGGAGGCAGATACGCAGTATTTT